Listed here are 4 T cell receptor beta chains from one sample, sequenced in a study of vaccination and CD4 T cells after COVID-19 (dated by TCRdb to between 2021 and 2023). The time point label here, explained by the study, means: late sampling 161 to 241 days after vaccination in a few convalescent patients. The treatment or condition label, read with the paper, signifies: approximately nine-day PBMC culture with coronavirus spike peptide pools or control peptides (ViraFEST assay). Their specific antigens are unknown. The method behind the library was PCR. Sequenced on an Illumina iSeq 100. DNA from cultured CD4+ T cells was subjected to TCR sequencing with the Oncomine TCR Beta short-read assay at the Johns Hopkins FTIC core. TCRdb ran its own pipeline on the public reads, namely fastp trimming at Q25 and MiXCR clone calling, and kept in-frame beta chains. Rows are combined by CDR3 protein, so each entry shows the most common genes and DNA. The sample table contains around 25,000 distinct CDR3 sequences; only one count was recorded for 30% of them. The ten largest clones take up around 2.9% of the sample.

The sequences come from CD4+ T cells from blood, cultured in vitro, collected about 7 months after SARS-CoV-2 vaccination. The receptors here all came from a human donor who had recovered from COVID-19.

By frequency in the sample, this clonotype is medium-sized. This rearrangement joins TRBV7-2 to TRBJ2-3, with D uncertain. CDR1 is SGHTA and CDR2 is FQGNSA in the germline V gene. Trimming pared 3 bases from V and 2 bases from J, leaving 0 bases between. This CDR3 has 11 residues. The CDR3 region has the DNA TGTGCCAGCAGCTTCACAGATACGCAGTATTTT. Its translation is CASSFTDTQYF.

By sample share, this clonotype is medium-sized (0.01 to 0.1%). J is TRBJ2-5 and V is TRBV20-1, with 8 bases aligning to TRBD2. V gave up 5 bases and J gave up 5 bases; unmatched junction bases: 7. CDR3 length: 13 residues. Germline CDR1 and CDR2: DFQATT and SNEGSKA (reference sequence). CDR3 in DNA: TGCAGTGCTCCCGGACTAGCAGGCGAGACCCAGTACTTC. This translates into CSAPGLAGETQYF.

This clonotype was seen only once. The gene calls are TRBV19 and TRBJ2-1; 12 nucleotides match TRBD2. The CDR3 extends over 17 amino acids. Germline loops: CDR1 LNHDA, CDR2 SQIVND (reference sequence). The trim removed 4 bases at V and 7 bases at J, leaving 11 bases unmatched. CDR3: CASSRGVSSGRGNEQFF. The CDR3 region has the DNA TGTGCCAGTAGTAGGGGTGTCTCTAGCGGGAGGGGTAATGAGCAGTTCTTC.

The chain couples TRBV2 to TRBJ1-6, with 7 nucleotides matching TRBD1. Germline CDR1 and CDR2: SNHLY and FYNNEI. V was pared by 2 bases and J by 7 bases, with 2 bases of the junction left unmatched. The CDR3 totals 14 residues. CDR3 protein: CASSELTGNSPLHF. The CDR3 nucleotides are TGTGCCAGCAGTGAATTGACAGGGAATTCACCCCTCCACTTT.